This T cell receptor beta chain was sequenced in a study of blood T cell repertoires in COVID-19. Overall study: Material from acute and convalescent COVID-19 was sourced from the United States, Italy and Spain. From T cells, B-cell-depleted T cells, or PBMCs came the material, which was cDNA or gDNA.

In the original workflow: It was from reference gene primer amplification that nucleated cell counts were estimated. Here immunoSEQ multiplex PCR was the method, and the copy in TCRdb shows in-frame clones only, minus some. The DNA was the basis for D and trimming; V, J and clone size are from that table. The table records over 150,000 clones, 89% of them present only once. What was sequenced was peripheral blood. The source is a man aged 18 to 29 who had recovered from COVID-19.

CDR3 loop: CASSLSREWDTEAFF. In DNA form, the CDR3 reads TGTGCCAGCAGTTTATCTAGGGAGTGGGACACTGAAGCTTTCTTT. V is TRBV27 and J is TRBJ1-1, with D unresolved. V was pared by 0 bases and J by 3 bases, with 11 bases between. Germline values: CDR1 MNHEY, CDR2 SMNVEV (reference sequence). The CDR3 runs 15 residues.